This TCR beta chain emerged from a study of T cells in localized non-small cell lung cancer. Of note for this clone: No antigen is known for it.

Assay: immunoSEQ multiplex PCR; the TCRdb copy retains only in-frame clones and omits some. The sample yields more than 30,000 clones, nearly 90% seen once. Study findings and constraints: A raised T cell density in blood coincided with lengthier overall survival.

Sequencing used peripheral blood mononuclear cells, obtained before any cancer treatment. The clonotype originates from a woman aged 40-69 years with stage III lung adenocarcinoma.

CDR3 protein: CAISGGAGLAALGEQYF. The CDR3 region has the DNA TGTGCCATCAGTGGGGGAGCCGGACTAGCGGCCTTAGGCGAGCAGTACTTC. The V call is TRBV10-3, the J call TRBJ2-7; the match to TRBD2 covers 10 bases. There are 17 residues in the CDR3. The ends lost 4 bases at V and 6 bases at J; junction bases unmatched: 15. Germline CDR1 is ENHRY and CDR2 is SYGVKD.